These 20 T cell receptor beta chains were all obtained from the same sample, sequenced in a study of blood T cells in healthy people across ages. A sample-barcoded 5' primer and a J-beta primer mix were used in a second PCR of roughly 7 to 11 cycles. TCRdb re-analysed the 5' RACE reads in MiXCR, keeping a single row per CDR3 protein. Among more than 900,000 distinct CDR3 sequences listed, approximately 25% were seen once. The same specimen was also included in a second study, on T cells of mothers and their children.

The sequenced sample consisted of blood. These receptors originate from a girl aged 2 to 9 in good health.

As for this clonotype: Germline is not matched at one junction end, which may reflect a read error. The V and J genes are TRBV4-1 and TRBJ2-7, with TRBD1 identical over 7 bases. Germline-derived CDR1 and CDR2 are MGHRA and YSYEKL. The CDR3 covers 15 residues. CDR3 coding DNA: TGCGCCAGCAGCCGACTACCGGGACAGAGATTCGAGCAGCACTTC. Translating it yields CASSRLPGQRFEQHF.

A few counts support this clonotype. This chain joins TRBV27 and TRBJ2-5, with TRBD1 matching over 10 bases. Trimming removed 8 bases from V and 0 bases from J; junction bases left unmatched: 12. From germline, CDR1 is MNHEY and CDR2 SMNVEV (reference sequence). The CDR3 contains 17 residues. CDR3 nucleotides: TGTGCCAGCGGACTGGGACAGGGGCAGTCGTACCAAGAGACCCAGTACTTC. It translates to CASGLGQGQSYQETQYF.

This chain connects TRBV5-1 to TRBJ1-4, with D possibly matching TRBD1 (5 bases). Germline V gene data show CDR1 as SGHRS and CDR2 as YFSETQ. The V and J ends lost 4 bases and 5 bases respectively, with 12 bases between them. The CDR3 consists of 14 residues. The CDR3: CASSGGPQNEKLFF. CDR3 DNA sequence: TGCGCCAGCAGCGGGGGACCGCAGAATGAAAAACTGTTTTTT.

The chain uses TRBV28 and TRBJ2-5; 8 nucleotides agree with TRBD1. CDR1 and CDR2 from the germline V gene are MDHEN and SYDVKM. The CDR3 has 11 amino acids. Unmatched junction bases numbered 3, after V lost 10 bases and J lost 5 bases. The CDR3 bases are TGTGCCACCTGGACAGGGGAGACCCAGTACTTC. Translation gives CATWTGETQYF.

This clonotype appeared a single time. The rearrangement uses TRBV4-1 and TRBJ2-3; 8 bases align to TRBD1. This CDR3 spans 13 amino acids. V lost 1 base to trimming and J lost 7 bases; unmatched junction nucleotides: 1. Germline CDR1 and CDR2: MGHRA and YSYEKL. The CDR3 sequence: CASSQGDRHTQYF. The DNA for the CDR3 is TGCGCCAGCAGCCAAGGGGACAGGCATACGCAGTATTTT.

This clonotype has ten or more counts. CDR3 nucleotides: TGTGCCAGCAGCCGCGGACTAGCGGGGGATCCCACAGATACGCAGTATTTT. This encodes CASSRGLAGDPTDTQYF. V gene TRBV3-1 combines with J gene TRBJ2-3; 13 bases match TRBD2. This CDR3 comprises 17 residues. CDR1 and CDR2 from the germline V gene are LGHDT and YNNKEL (reference sequence). The trim removed 4 bases at V and 2 bases at J, leaving 6 bases unmatched.

The chain uses TRBV28 and TRBJ1-2; 8 bases match TRBD1. The V and J ends lost 3 bases and 8 bases, in that order; junction bases with no gene match: 11. The CDR3 has 15 amino acids. CDR1 is MDHEN and CDR2 is SYDVKM in the germline V gene. CDR3 in DNA: TGTGCCAGCAGTTTGGCACACAGGGGGGCCTGGGGCTACACCTTC. Its translation is CASSLAHRGAWGYTF.

This clonotype was seen a handful of times. V and J are TRBV6-1 and TRBJ1-2; 8 positions match TRBD1. This CDR3 is built from 16 residues. J lost 1 base, V lost 6 bases, and 10 bases had no gene match. The germline V gene encodes CDR1 MNHNS and CDR2 SASEGT. CDR3 DNA: TGTGCCAGCAGAGAGGACAGGGCCTGGGGTAACTATGGCTACACCTTC. Translated, it gives CASREDRAWGNYGYTF.

In its sample, this clonotype was seen a few times. The chain recombines TRBV18 with TRBJ2-3; D might be TRBD2 (5 bases). Trimming took off 3 bases at V and 1 base at J, with 14 bases between the two ends. Germline V CDR1 and CDR2: KGHSH, LQKENI. CDR3 length equals 16 residues. The CDR3 sequence: CASSPYYLGGTDTQYF. CDR3 bases: TGTGCCAGCTCACCGTATTATCTCGGGGGCACAGATACGCAGTATTTT.

The chain is built from TRBV12-3 or TRBV12-4 and TRBJ2-7, with no clear D. The CDR3 is 12 residues long. V lost 6 bases and J lost 2, with 8 bases in between. DNA for the CDR3: TGTGCCAGCAGGGGTCCTGCCTACGAGCAGTACTTC. Translating gives CASRGPAYEQYF.

A few counts support this clonotype. CDR3 residues: CASSLLLAGGPPYEQYF. CDR3 DNA sequence: TGTGCCAGCAGCTTGTTACTAGCGGGAGGACCCCCCTACGAGCAGTACTTC. The J gene is TRBJ2-5, the V gene TRBV7-8; 12 nucleotides line up with TRBD2. The last part of the DNA fits TRBJ2-7 better; the J call may be wrong. Germline CDR1 reads SGHVS; CDR2 reads FQNEAQ. This CDR3 has 17 residues.

This clonotype showed up just a few times. For the CDR3, the DNA is TGTGCCAGCAGTTTTGCAGGGGCGGACCCCCAGCATTTT. The encoded protein is CASSFAGADPQHF. V gene TRBV6-5 combines with J gene TRBJ1-5; perhaps TRBD1 as D (6 bases). The germline V gene encodes CDR1 MNHEY and CDR2 SVGAGI. This CDR3 is built from 13 residues. V shed 4 bases and J shed 10 bases, with 14 bases lying between them.

V is TRBV11-2 and J is TRBJ2-4; weak D call: TRBD1 (6 bases). The CDR3 extends over 13 amino acids. Trimming shortened V by 5 bases and J by 8 bases, and 13 bases separated the two germline ends. Germline assignment: CDR1 SGHAT and CDR2 FQNNGV. The CDR3, as DNA: TGTGCCAGCAGCGGGGGCCTGGCGGACATTCAGTACTTC. This codes for CASSGGLADIQYF.

The DNA for the CDR3 is TGTGCCAGCAGCTTAAGGGGTAGGAATTACGAGCAGTACTTC. This translates into CASSLRGRNYEQYF. The chain uses TRBV7-9 and TRBJ2-5, with D tentatively TRBD1 (5 bases). The DNA end lines up better with TRBJ2-7; the J call may be wrong. Germline CDR1 and CDR2: SEHNR and FQNEAQ (reference sequence). The CDR3 runs 14 residues.

This clonotype occurred a few times. This chain uses TRBV28 with TRBJ2-5, with D unresolved. The germline V and J ends were trimmed by 8 bases and 4 bases, with 5 bases remaining between them. CDR1 is MDHEN and CDR2 is SYDVKM in the germline V gene. This CDR3 comprises 10 residues. The DNA of the CDR3 is TGTGCCAGCCCCGGAGAGACCCAGTACTTC. Translated, it gives CASPGETQYF.

V and J are TRBV29-1 and TRBJ2-5; TRBD1 is a possible D gene (7 bases). The CDR3 loop spans 15 amino acids. V was cut by 5 bases and J by 5 bases, with 21 bases left in between. Germline V gene sequence: CDR1 SQVTM, CDR2 ANQGSEA. CDR3 in amino acids: CSVPKFDRAGETQYF. The DNA for the CDR3 is TGCAGCGTTCCCAAATTTGACAGGGCGGGGGAGACCCAGTACTTC.

The chain has TRBV27 and TRBJ2-1; 10 positions match TRBD2. The CDR3 runs 17 residues. J lost 1 base, V lost 1 base, and 4 bases had no gene match. Germline V gene sequence: CDR1 MNHEY, CDR2 SMNVEV (reference sequence). CDR3 nucleotides: TGTGCCAGCAGTTTATATGATAGCGGGGGGTCCTACAATGAGCAGTTCTTC. It translates to CASSLYDSGGSYNEQFF.

This sequence joins TRBV7-9 and TRBJ2-5, with D perhaps matching TRBD2 (6 bases). Germline lookup yields CDR1 SEHNR and CDR2 FQNEAQ (reference sequence). The V end was cut by 6 bases, the J end by 1 base, with 15 bases between. CDR3 length equals 15 residues. CDR3 DNA: TGTGCCAGCAGTCAGACGATGGGGGGCCAAGAGACCCAGTACTTC. Translated: CASSQTMGGQETQYF.

This clonotype was counted only a few times. CDR3 sequence reads: CASSISGTGKKTQYF. CDR3 bases: TGTGCCAGCAGTATATCCGGGACAGGGAAAAAGACCCAGTACTTC. V gene TRBV6-5 combines with J gene TRBJ2-1; TRBD1 matches at 9 bases. The last part of the DNA fits TRBJ2-5 better; the J call may be wrong. The CDR3 consists of 15 residues. Germline values: CDR1 MNHEY, CDR2 SVGAGI.

This clonotype was observed a handful of times. This rearrangement joins TRBV9 to TRBJ2-1, with 7 bases identical to TRBD1. Germline V lookup: CDR1 SGDLS, CDR2 YYNGEE. This CDR3 comprises 16 residues. Trimming removed 4 bases from V and 6 bases from J; junction bases left unmatched: 13. DNA for the CDR3: TGTGCCAGCAGCCCAACCCCAGGGGGAGCGGTCAATGAGCAGTTCTTC. Translating it yields CASSPTPGGAVNEQFF.